The 4 T cell receptor beta chains below all came from one sample that was sequenced in a study of CD8 T cells in ankylosing spondylitis. TCRdb re-called the 5' RACE reads through MiXCR, storing one row per CDR3 protein. Found here are 30,000 to 40,000 distinct CDR3 sequences, less than 4% of them singletons; the top ten hold 2.5% to 3%. Sequenced input: blood, either unsorted or a sorted T cell fraction (not recorded which). Receptors were obtained from a male donor with ankylosing spondylitis or in good health (not recorded which).

This clonotype was seen ten or more times. The chain uses TRBV9 and TRBJ2-5; D possibly matches TRBD1 or TRBD2 (6 bases each). Germline-derived CDR1 and CDR2 are SGDLS and YYNGEE. The CDR3 covers 16 residues. V dropped 0 bases and J dropped 2 bases, with 14 bases sitting between them. In DNA, the CDR3 is TGTGCCAGCAGCGTAGGCGGTGGGGGGCAGCAAGAGACCCAGTACTTC. Translation: CASSVGGGGQQETQYF. Filled out from reference TRBV9 and TRBJ2-5, the complete variable domain reads DSGVTQTPKHLITATGQRVTLRCSPRSGDLSVYWYQQSLDQGLQFLIQYYNGEERAKGNILERFSAQQFPDLHSELNLSSLELGDSALYFCASSVGGGGQQETQYFGPGTRLLVL.

In this sample, this clonotype turned up many times. The CDR3 loop is CASSDRTAWDNEQFF. The CDR3 region has the DNA TGTGCCAGCAGCGACCGGACAGCTTGGGACAATGAGCAGTTCTTC. The chain joins TRBV9 to TRBJ2-1; perhaps TRBD1 as D (6 bases). The CDR3 is 15 amino acids. V dropped 3 bases and J dropped 5 bases, with 15 bases sitting between them. In germline, CDR1 is SGDLS, CDR2 YYNGEE. The full variable domain, with the rest looked up from reference TRBV9 and TRBJ2-1, is DSGVTQTPKHLITATGQRVTLRCSPRSGDLSVYWYQQSLDQGLQFLIQYYNGEERAKGNILERFSAQQFPDLHSELNLSSLELGDSALYFCASSDRTAWDNEQFFGPGTRLTVL.

This clonotype was picked up many times. V and J are TRBV9 and TRBJ2-6; D gene unclear. The germline gives CDR1 SGDLS, CDR2 YYNGEE. The CDR3 has 15 amino acids. The ends were cut back, 0 bases at V and 0 bases at J, with 4 bases in the middle. The CDR3 nucleotides read TGTGCCAGCAGCGTAGGTAGCTCTGGGGCCAACGTCCTGACTTTC. Protein: CASSVGSSGANVLTF.

This clonotype was detected many times. The V call is TRBV9, the J call TRBJ2-3; TRBD2 might be the D (5 bases). Per the germline V gene, CDR1 is SGDLS and CDR2 is YYNGEE. V was trimmed by 4 bases and J by 6 bases, leaving 18 bases between them. This CDR3 region has 15 residues. The CDR3 reads CASSFHTKPGDTQYF. Here the CDR3 DNA reads TGTGCCAGCAGCTTCCACACTAAACCGGGGGATACGCAGTATTTT.